This is a list of T cell receptor beta chains from one sample in a study of T cell repertoires in cytomegalovirus infection. No antigen has been identified for these receptors. TCRdb reprocessed the reads with MiXCR, giving one entry per CDR3 protein. The sample includes 110,000 or so distinct CDR3 sequences, 30% of them seen just once. This specimen consisted of CD8+ T cells from cultured PBMCs, obtained from culture after CMV antigen stimulation. The receptors here all came from a human donor in good health (CMV status not recorded). Some clones in this sample may be carry-over from other donors' samples. Each CDR3 is given with its conserved first and last residue. The D gene is left open where the match is weak. Part of the rows lack a size; the others show once, few, many or a class for expanded clones.

V gene,CDR3 length,clone size,J gene,D gene,CDR3 protein,CDR3 DNA
TRBV29-1,12,-,TRBJ2-7,TRBD1,CSVETGTYEQYF,TGCAGCGTTGAGACAGGGACCTACGAGCAGTACTTC
TRBV24-1,17,many,TRBJ1-5,-,CATSDPRDGPSPQPQHF,TGTGCCACCAGTGACCCCCGGGACGGTCCTTCTCCTCAGCCCCAGCATTTT
TRBV27,15,few,TRBJ1-6,-,CASSLYFFGNSPLHF,TGTGCCAGCAGTTTATATTTCTTTGGGAATTCACCCCTCCACTTT
TRBV28,13,-,TRBJ1-5,-,CASSLPNNQPQHF,TGTGCCAGCAGTTTACCCAACAATCAGCCCCAGCATTTT
TRBV4-1,13,-,TRBJ2-1,-,CASSQIQGNEQFF,TGCGCCAGCAGCCAAATCCAGGGCAATGAGCAGTTCTTC
TRBV7-6,12,-,TRBJ2-1,-,CASSRSLGEQFF,TGTGCCAGCAGCCGTAGCCTAGGTGAGCAGTTCTTC
TRBV4-1,15,few,TRBJ2-1,-,CASSQRTGLYNEQFF,TGCGCCAGCAGCCAGAGGACGGGGCTTTACAATGAGCAGTTCTTC
TRBV19,13,-,TRBJ2-5,-,CASSIMGGETQYF,TGTGCCAGTAGTATAATGGGTGGAGAGACCCAGTACTTC
TRBV12-3/TRBV12-4,14,few,TRBJ1-2,-,CASSLNSRNYGYTF,TGTGCCAGCAGTTTAAACAGCCGTAACTATGGCTACACCTTC
TRBV6-6,15,few,TRBJ1-4,-,CASSYSGARGEKLFF,TGTGCCAGCAGTTACTCCGGGGCGCGAGGTGAAAAACTGTTTTTT
TRBV12-3/TRBV12-4,16,-,TRBJ1-3,TRBD1,CASSLRRDRAGNTIYF,TGTGCCAGCAGTTTACGCAGAGACAGGGCTGGAAACACCATATATTTT
TRBV4-1,15,-,TRBJ2-7,TRBD1,CASSQGTGGRYEQYF,TGCGCCAGCAGCCAAGGGACAGGGGGCCGCTACGAGCAGTACTTC
TRBV27,15,-,TRBJ2-1,-,CASSLWTEGGNEQFF,TGTGCCAGCAGTTTGTGGACAGAGGGGGGCAATGAGCAGTTCTTC
TRBV27,14,few,TRBJ1-2,TRBD1,CASRGTGANYGYTF,TGTGCCAGCAGGGGGACAGGAGCTAACTATGGCTACACCTTC
TRBV27,16,-,TRBJ2-2,-,CASSLGSSGSAGELFF,TGTGCCAGCAGTTTGGGGTCCTCAGGGAGTGCCGGGGAGCTGTTTTTT
TRBV4-1,15,-,TRBJ2-5,-,CASSQDPPSAETQYF,TGCGCCAGCAGCCAAGACCCCCCTTCAGCGGAGACCCAGTACTTC
TRBV7-9,14,few,TRBJ1-5,-,CASSLVGPNQPQHF,TGTGCCAGCAGCTTAGTGGGACCGAATCAGCCCCAGCATTTT
TRBV20-1,15,few,TRBJ1-1,-,CSASSGLSLDTEAFF,TGCAGTGCTAGTTCAGGGCTGAGCTTGGACACTGAAGCTTTCTTT
TRBV6-6,12,once,TRBJ2-5,TRBD1,CATRDSPVAQYF,TGTGCCACCCGGGACAGTCCCGTCGCCCAGTACTTC
TRBV5-5,16,-,TRBJ2-2,-,CASSLFWGAITGELFF,TGTGCCAGCAGCTTGTTCTGGGGGGCTATCACCGGGGAGCTGTTTTTT
TRBV11-1,15,few,TRBJ2-3,TRBD1,CASSLLDRATDTQYF,TGTGCCAGCAGCTTGTTGGACAGGGCAACAGATACGCAGTATTTT
TRBV7-6,17,-,TRBJ1-4,-,CASSSALAGGYLNEKLF,TGTGCCAGCAGCTCGGCGCTAGCCGGGGGGTACCTTAATGAAAAACTGTTT
TRBV7-9,16,few,TRBJ1-1,-,CASGPIKTGLNTEAFF,TGTGCCAGCGGACCGATTAAGACAGGTTTGAACACTGAAGCTTTCTTT
TRBV12-3/TRBV12-4,11,-,TRBJ1-4,-,CASTSYEKLFF,TGTGCCAGCACCTCTTATGAAAAACTGTTTTTT
TRBV7-9,16,once,TRBJ2-1,TRBD2,CASSWGGLAGVGEQFF,TGTGCCAGCAGCTGGGGGGGACTAGCGGGGGTAGGTGAGCAGTTCTTC
TRBV7-8,16,many,TRBJ1-5,-,CASSPLTGWSNQPQHF,TGTGCCAGCAGCCCCCTGACAGGCTGGAGCAATCAGCCCCAGCATTTT
TRBV7-6,14,many,TRBJ2-7,-,CASSPLGTDYEQYF,TGTGCCAGCAGCCCGCTCGGGACTGACTACGAGCAGTACTTC
TRBV20-1,12,-,TRBJ1-2,TRBD1,CSATTGSYGYTF,TGCAGTGCTACGACAGGGAGCTATGGCTACACCTTC
TRBV20-1,15,-,TRBJ2-3,-,CSARVYAGSTDTQYF,TGCAGTGCTAGAGTCTACGCGGGTAGCACAGATACGCAGTATTTT
TRBV28,16,-,TRBJ1-1,TRBD1,CASSSGQGPFSTEAFF,TGTGCCAGCAGTTCGGGACAGGGGCCCTTTAGCACTGAAGCTTTCTTT
TRBV2,15,-,TRBJ1-1,TRBD1,CASSEPGQSNTEAFF,TGTGCCAGCAGTGAACCGGGACAGAGTAACACTGAAGCTTTCTTT
TRBV7-6,15,many,TRBJ2-1,TRBD2,CASGRSGGDSNEQFF,TGTGCCAGCGGGAGGAGCGGGGGGGACTCGAATGAGCAGTTCTTC
TRBV14,13,many,TRBJ2-4,-,CASSQQRSGIQYF,TGTGCCAGCAGCCAGCAGCGGTCAGGGATTCAGTACTTC
TRBV7-2,15,-,TRBJ1-1,-,CASSLPNRMNTEAFF,TGTGCCAGCAGCTTACCAAACCGCATGAACACTGAAGCTTTCTTT
TRBV7-2,12,many,TRBJ2-7,-,CASSMYRAEQYF,TGTGCCAGCAGCATGTACAGGGCCGAGCAGTACTTC
TRBV9,16,-,TRBJ2-1,-,CASSVQAGSTHNEQFF,TGTGCCAGCAGCGTACAGGCGGGTTCTACCCACAATGAGCAGTTCTTC
TRBV28,14,-,TRBJ1-1,-,CASSFSGFGTEAFF,TGTGCCAGCAGTTTCTCGGGGTTTGGCACTGAAGCTTTCTTT
TRBV7-6,21,-,TRBJ2-4,-,CASSLWAMDFGSPVAKNIQYF,TGTGCCAGCAGCTTATGGGCTATGGATTTCGGCTCCCCCGTAGCCAAAAACATTCAGTACTTC
TRBV20-1,13,-,TRBJ1-5,TRBD1,CSAREGQASPQHF,TGCAGTGCTAGGGAGGGACAGGCTTCGCCCCAGCATTTT
TRBV6-6,16,few,TRBJ1-2,TRBD1,CASSYLQGVERNGYTF,TGTGCCAGCAGTTACCTTCAGGGGGTCGAACGCAATGGCTACACCTTC
TRBV5-1,15,-,TRBJ2-1,-,CASRALLLMYDEQFF,TGCGCCAGCAGGGCACTTCTACTTATGTATGATGAGCAGTTCTTC
TRBV4-1,14,-,TRBJ1-5,-,CASSQAGINQPQHF,TGCGCCAGCAGCCAAGCAGGGATCAATCAGCCCCAGCATTTT
TRBV4-2,16,few,TRBJ2-3,-,CASSQDGWGPGGTQYF,TGTGCCAGCAGCCAAGATGGGTGGGGGCCTGGAGGTACGCAGTATTTT
TRBV7-3,15,-,TRBJ1-4,-,CASSLGVSFREKLFF,TGTGCCAGCAGCTTAGGCGTCAGCTTTCGTGAAAAACTGTTTTTT
TRBV6-6,20,-,TRBJ1-5,TRBD1,CASSYRGQGLRVLGDQPQHF,TGTGCCAGCAGTTACAGGGGACAGGGTCTGCGGGTCCTGGGTGATCAGCCCCAGCATTTT
TRBV6-5,13,many,TRBJ1-1,-,CASSYRGNTEAFF,TGTGCCAGCAGTTATAGGGGGAACACTGAAGCTTTCTTT
TRBV28,15,-,TRBJ2-2,-,CASSLRDRESGELFF,TGTGCCAGCAGTTTGAGGGACCGCGAGTCCGGGGAGCTGTTTTTT
TRBV3-1,14,-,TRBJ1-1,-,CASSPDRTNTEAFF,TGTGCCAGCAGCCCTGACCGTACGAACACTGAAGCTTTCTTT
TRBV4-1,13,-,TRBJ1-6,-,CASSQDRSSPLHF,TGCGCCAGCAGCCAAGATAGGTCCTCACCCCTCCACTTT
TRBV7-8,15,many,TRBJ1-4,-,CASSLTPRDNEKLFF,TGTGCCAGCAGCTTAACCCCCAGAGATAATGAAAAACTGTTTTTT
TRBV7-4,11,-,TRBJ2-1,-,CASSLGFGQFF,TGTGCCAGCAGCTTAGGCTTTGGGCAGTTCTTC
TRBV6-2/TRBV6-3,14,few,TRBJ2-2,-,CASSSPLNTGELFF,TGTGCCAGCAGTTCCCCCCTGAACACCGGGGAGCTGTTTTTT
TRBV7-8,19,many,TRBJ2-7,TRBD1,CASSLPTGGRATPRHEQYF,TGTGCCAGCAGCTTACCTACAGGGGGACGTGCTACTCCCCGCCACGAGCAGTACTTC
TRBV4-1,15,few,TRBJ2-5,TRBD2,CASSRVAGGRETQYF,TGCGCCAGCAGCCGGGTGGCGGGGGGGCGGGAGACCCAGTACTTC
TRBV14,12,-,TRBJ2-7,-,CASSQGFVQQYF,TGTGCCAGCAGCCAGGGCTTTGTTCAGCAGTACTTC
TRBV5-6,15,-,TRBJ2-1,-,CASSLVQGSYDEQFF,TGTGCCAGCAGCTTGGTGCAGGGTTCCTACGATGAGCAGTTCTTC
TRBV20-1,17,-,TRBJ1-2,TRBD1,CSARDFRQGAAFYGYTF,TGCAGTGCTAGAGATTTTCGGCAGGGGGCTGCTTTCTATGGCTACACCTTC
TRBV11-1,16,-,TRBJ2-7,-,CASSSQTGMWTYEQYF,TGTGCCAGCAGCTCCCAAACAGGGATGTGGACCTACGAGCAGTACTTC
TRBV7-6,16,-,TRBJ2-7,-,CASSLEIGLAPLEQYF,TGTGCCAGCAGCTTAGAAATAGGTCTCGCGCCTCTCGAGCAGTACTTC